These T cell receptor beta chains were read from a single sample in a study of cytomegalovirus exposure and HLA in healthy donors. Only in-frame clones appear in the TCRdb table, and some are missing; sequencing was by immunoSEQ multiplex PCR. The sample yields approximately 150,000 clones, 76% seen once. Sequenced: PBMCs. Receptors originate from a male donor in good health and CMV-seronegative. Both conserved end residues are part of each CDR3. A D gene is named only where the DNA matches it firmly. Expanded clones get a size class; other rows say once, few or many, or leave the size out.

TRBJ2-7,TRBD1,14,-,TRBV7-8,CASSLIGQAYEQYF,TGTGCCAGCAGCTTAATCGGACAGGCCTACGAGCAGTACTTC
TRBJ1-3,TRBD1,16,-,TRBV18,CASSPTGQLSGNTIYF,TGTGCCAGCTCACCTACGGGACAGCTCTCTGGAAACACCATATATTTT
TRBJ1-1,-,15,-,TRBV9,CASSPYGNGVTEAFF,TGTGCCAGCAGCCCGTATGGGAACGGGGTCACTGAAGCTTTCTTT
TRBJ1-1,-,13,few,TRBV29-1,CSVVEGPSTEAFF,TGCAGCGTTGTGGAGGGACCCAGTACTGAAGCTTTCTTT
TRBJ1-4,-,15,-,TRBV19,CASSDTVNGDEKLFF,TGTGCCAGTAGTGACACAGTAAATGGTGATGAAAAACTGTTTTTT
TRBJ2-7,TRBD2,15,-,TRBV18,CASSPGGTHGGEQYF,TGTGCCAGCTCACCGGGGGGGACCCACGGGGGCGAGCAGTACTTC
TRBJ2-5,-,12,-,TRBV2,CASSGEWETQYF,TGTGCCAGCAGTGGGGAGTGGGAGACCCAGTACTTC
TRBJ2-1,-,17,-,TRBV7-9,CASSFIFKAASVGEQFF,TGTGCCAGCAGCTTCATCTTCAAGGCGGCCTCCGTAGGTGAGCAGTTCTTC
TRBJ1-5,TRBD1,15,-,TRBV2,CASSDGQGASQPQHF,TGTGCCAGCAGTGATGGGCAGGGGGCGTCTCAGCCCCAGCATTTT
TRBJ2-1,-,13,-,TRBV27,CASSSTGGGEQFF,TGTGCCAGCAGTTCCACAGGGGGGGGTGAGCAGTTCTTC
TRBJ2-1,TRBD1,15,-,TRBV15,CATSRGQGFSHEQFF,TGTGCCACCAGCAGGGGACAGGGTTTTTCCCATGAGCAGTTCTTC
TRBJ2-7,TRBD2,15,-,TRBV27,CASSLWGAGPYEQYF,TGTGCCAGCAGTTTATGGGGAGCGGGACCCTACGAGCAGTACTTC
TRBJ2-2,TRBD1,19,-,TRBV7-8,CASSLDIYRRQGEAGELFF,TGTGCCAGCAGTTTAGATATTTACCGGCGACAGGGTGAAGCCGGGGAGCTGTTTTTT
TRBJ1-1,-,15,few,TRBV25-1,CASSDYRGLSTEAFF,TGTGCCAGCAGTGACTACCGGGGATTGAGCACTGAAGCTTTCTTT
TRBJ1-3,-,16,-,TRBV6-5,CASSYSGHSSGNTIYF,TGTGCCAGCAGTTACTCGGGACATTCCTCTGGAAACACCATATATTTT
TRBJ1-1,TRBD1,14,few,TRBV11-2,CASRPGQGNTEAFF,TGTGCCAGCAGGCCAGGACAGGGGAACACTGAAGCTTTCTTT
TRBJ1-3,-,15,once,TRBV19,CASRPAGGSGNTIYF,TGTGCCAGTAGACCGGCGGGGGGCTCTGGAAACACCATATATTTT
TRBJ2-7,TRBD1,14,-,TRBV10-3,CAISPGQGAYEQYF,TGTGCCATCAGCCCGGGACAGGGTGCCTACGAGCAGTACTTC
TRBJ2-2,TRBD1,14,few,TRBV7-9,CASSPTGSGGELFF,TGTGCCAGCAGCCCGACAGGGTCGGGCGGGGAGCTGTTTTTT
TRBJ2-1,TRBD2,15,-,TRBV6-4,CASSDSGGDYNEQFF,TGTGCCAGCAGTGACTCGGGGGGGGACTACAATGAGCAGTTCTTC
TRBJ2-7,-,10,-,TRBV2,CASSGYEQYF,TGTGCCAGCAGCGGCTACGAGCAGTACTTC
TRBJ2-3,-,12,-,TRBV11-3,CASSPSGDTQYF,TGTGCCAGCAGCCCCTCTGGCGATACGCAGTATTTT
TRBJ1-6,TRBD1,15,-,TRBV4-2,CASSLIRGPNSPLHF,TGTGCCAGCAGTCTCATCAGGGGGCCCAATTCACCCCTCCACTTT
TRBJ2-5,TRBD2,18,-,TRBV7-8,CASSLTISREGTKRTQYF,TGTGCCAGCAGCTTAACTATCTCGCGGGAGGGAACGAAGAGGACCCAGTACTTC
TRBJ2-7,-,12,-,TRBV2,CASRFEGDEQYF,TGTGCCAGCAGGTTTGAGGGCGACGAGCAGTACTTC
TRBJ2-3,TRBD1,16,-,TRBV25-1,CASSEPRVGQGSPQYF,TGTGCCAGCAGTGAACCTAGAGTGGGACAGGGGAGTCCGCAGTATTTT
TRBJ2-1,-,14,-,TRBV29-1,CSVEGQASTLEQFF,TGCAGCGTTGAGGGTCAGGCCTCAACCCTTGAGCAGTTCTTC
TRBJ1-2,-,15,-,TRBV28,CASSLGAESAYGYTF,TGTGCCAGCAGTTTAGGAGCCGAGAGCGCCTATGGCTACACCTTC
TRBJ1-2,-,14,few,TRBV7-9,CASAAQGFNYGYTF,TGTGCCAGCGCCGCCCAGGGTTTTAACTATGGCTACACCTTC